This T cell receptor beta chain was identified during a study of PD-L1 blockade in urothelial cancer. The protocol was immunoSEQ multiplex PCR, while the TCRdb copy is restricted to in-frame clones and leaves out a portion. The data hold some 57,000 clones, with over 65% observed a single time. Time point reported: pretreatment peripheral blood. Patients presented with locally advanced or metastatic urothelial carcinoma. CDR1 MRHNA and CDR2 SNTAGT come from the germline V gene. V was pared by 0 bases and J by 2 bases, with 3 bases of the junction left unmatched. CDR3 length equals 16 residues. V is TRBV6-4 and J is TRBJ2-3; 9 nucleotides match TRBD1. This TCR came from a man in his fifties or sixties with urothelial cancer. The source material was PBMCs, sampled around atezolizumab (anti-PD-L1) treatment. The CDR3 bases are TGTGCCAGCAGTGACTCGAGGGACAGGGACACAGATACGCAGTATTTT. Translated: CASSDSRDRDTDTQYF.